These 32 T cell receptor beta chains were sequenced from one sample in a study of beta chain features in type 1 diabetes. Expressed TCRB transcripts were sequenced, since all the RNA that had been isolated was reverse transcribed. The table came from immunoSEQ multiplex PCR; TCRdb's copy has only in-frame clones and leaves some out. The repertoire holds roughly 250,000 clones, with about 71% as singletons. The specimen was naive CD4+ T cells from blood. These receptor sequences come from a man aged 25 to 40 in good health.

V and J are TRBV15 and TRBJ1-1, with D perhaps matching TRBD1 (5 bases). This CDR3 is built from 13 residues. Germline V gene data show CDR1 as LNHNV and CDR2 as YYDKDF (reference sequence). The germline V and J ends were trimmed by 0 bases and 13 bases, with 15 bases remaining between them. The CDR3 DNA reads TGTGCCACCAGCAGAGAACCCAATTCTAGGGGTTTCTTT. This codes for CATSREPNSRGFF.

The chain recombines TRBV27 with TRBJ2-4; no clear D. Germline CDR1 is MNHEY and CDR2 is SMNVEV (reference sequence). V lost 3 bases and J 1 base, leaving 13 bases between the germline ends. CDR3 length: 16 amino acids. The CDR3 sequence: CASSLKSGWAKNIQYF. The CDR3 DNA sequence: TGTGCCAGCAGTTTGAAGTCAGGTTGGGCCAAAAACATTCAGTACTTC.

V gene TRBV30 combines with J gene TRBJ2-3; tentatively, D is TRBD2 (5 bases). With 6 bases removed from V and 2 bases from J, the gap between germline ends came to 6 bases. Germline CDR1 GTSNPN, CDR2 SVGIG (reference sequence). There are 11 residues in the CDR3. CDR3 coding DNA: TGTGCCTGTCGGGACACAGATACGCAGTATTTT. Translation gives CACRDTDTQYF.

V and J are TRBV7-2 and TRBJ2-1; TRBD1 aligns across 9 bases. Trimming removed 5 bases from V and 2 bases from J; junction bases left unmatched: 4. Germline V CDR1 and CDR2: SGHTA, FQGNSA. This CDR3 comprises 15 residues. The CDR3 here is CASSPGQGTYNEQFF. CDR3 DNA sequence: TGTGCCAGCAGCCCAGGACAGGGGACCTACAATGAGCAGTTCTTC.

This clone was found a few times. The chain links TRBV11-2 to TRBJ2-1, with D tentatively TRBD1 (5 bases). This CDR3 region has 12 residues. Trimming pared 8 bases from V and 2 bases from J, leaving 7 bases between. Germline CDR1 SGHAT, CDR2 FQNNGV. This CDR3 is CASRTTYNEQFF. The CDR3 DNA follows: TGTGCCAGCCGGACAACCTACAATGAGCAGTTCTTC.

Only a few counts were recorded for this clone. V gene TRBV7-2 combines with J gene TRBJ2-5; TRBD2 aligns across 7 bases. Germline loops: CDR1 SGHTA, CDR2 FQGNSA. The junction had 4 bases not matched to a gene; V was cut back by 5 bases and J by 1 base. There are 14 residues in the CDR3. The CDR3 loop reads CASSPWTSQETQYF. The CDR3 DNA follows: TGTGCCAGCAGCCCCTGGACTAGCCAAGAGACCCAGTACTTC.

The V call is TRBV25-1, the J call TRBJ2-5; 11 bases agree with TRBD1. Trimming removed 3 bases from V and 1 base from J; junction bases left unmatched: 4. The germline V gene encodes CDR1 MGHDK and CDR2 SYGVNS. This CDR3 has 16 residues. The CDR3 reads CASSDLGQGGQETQYF. In DNA, the CDR3 is TGTGCCAGCAGTGACCTGGGACAGGGGGGCCAAGAGACCCAGTACTTC. Filled out from reference TRBV25-1 and TRBJ2-5, the complete variable domain reads EADIYQTPRYLVIGTGKKITLECSQTMGHDKMYWYQQDPGMELHLIHYSYGVNSTEKGDLSSESTVSRIRTEHFPLTLESARPSHTSQYLCASSDLGQGGQETQYFGPGTRLLVL.

This clone turned up a few times. V is TRBV2 and J is TRBJ2-1; D perhaps matches TRBD2 (6 bases). This CDR3 spans 13 amino acids. Trimming stripped 7 bases from V and 13 bases from J, with 20 bases between. CDR1 SNHLY and CDR2 FYNNEI come from the germline V gene. The CDR3 bases are TGTGCCAGCACAAGGGACGGAAGACTAGTCCAGTTCTTC. The encoded protein is CASTRDGRLVQFF. The full variable domain, in which reference TRBV2 and TRBJ2-1 provide the parts outside the CDR3, is EPEVTQTPSHQVTQMGQEVILRCVPISNHLYFYWYRQILGQKVEFLVSFYNNEISEKSEIFDDQFSVERPDGSNFTLKIRSTKLEDSAMYFCASTRDGRLVQFFGPGTRLTVL.

Only a few counts were recorded for this clone. The gene calls are TRBV4-3 and TRBJ2-7, with D perhaps matching TRBD1 (5 bases). The CDR3 has 15 amino acids. Germline values: CDR1 LGHNA, CDR2 YSLEER. V dropped 1 base and J dropped 6 bases, with 16 bases sitting between them. CDR3 nucleotide sequence: TGCGCCAGCAGCCAAGGGGGCCACCTCACCCCCGAGCAGTACTTC. The encoded protein is CASSQGGHLTPEQYF.

The chain employs TRBV7-2 and TRBJ1-2; D not certain. This CDR3 contains 13 residues. The V end lost 2 bases, the J end lost 8 bases, and 12 bases lay between the germline ends. Germline CDR1 SGHTA, CDR2 FQGNSA. The CDR3 spells CASSLKATEGYTF. CDR3 DNA sequence: TGTGCCAGCAGCTTAAAGGCTACGGAAGGCTACACCTTC.

V is TRBV30 and J is TRBJ2-1; no clear D gene. V lost 1 base to trimming and J lost 5 bases, with 9 bases between them. Germline values: CDR1 GTSNPN, CDR2 SVGIG (reference sequence). The CDR3 spans 13 residues. The CDR3 protein is CAWSGRLDNEQFF. CDR3 in DNA: TGTGCCTGGAGTGGCCGACTGGACAATGAGCAGTTCTTC.

This clone was seen once. The V call is TRBV29-1, the J call TRBJ2-5, with D possibly TRBD2 on 6 matching bases. V lost 7 bases and J lost 0, with 21 bases in between. Germline V gene sequence: CDR1 SQVTM, CDR2 ANQGSEA. CDR3 size: 16 residues. The CDR3 region has the DNA TGCAGCGCCCCTCGGGCGGGGCCGAATTACCAAGAGACCCAGTACTTC. Its protein is CSAPRAGPNYQETQYF. The full variable domain, with the rest looked up from reference TRBV29-1 and TRBJ2-5, is SAVISQKPSRDICQRGTSLTIQCQVDSQVTMMFWYRQQPGQSLTLIATANQGSEATYESGFVIDKFPISRPNLTFSTLTVSNMSPEDSSIYLCSAPRAGPNYQETQYFGPGTRLLVL.

The chain uses TRBV29-1 and TRBJ2-7; D may be TRBD2 (6 bases). The length of the CDR3 is 15 residues. V lost 6 bases, J lost 3 bases, and 21 bases lay in between. The germline V gene encodes CDR1 SQVTM and CDR2 ANQGSEA. The CDR3 sequence is CSVSGLPYSDYEQYF. In nucleotides, the CDR3 is TGCAGCGTATCGGGACTCCCCTATAGCGACTACGAGCAGTACTTC.

The rearrangement links TRBV30 to TRBJ1-4; D remains unclear. This CDR3 comprises 12 residues. The V gene's germline CDR1 is GTSNPN and CDR2 SVGIG (reference sequence). V lost 2 bases to trimming and J lost 8 bases, with 9 bases between them. CDR3 region: CAWSREREKLFF. CDR3 nucleotides: TGTGCCTGGAGTCGTGAACGGGAAAAACTGTTTTTT.

The sample holds one count of this clone. The rearrangement joins TRBV2 to TRBJ2-7; no firm D call. CDR1 is SNHLY and CDR2 is FYNNEI in the germline V gene. Trimming removed 2 bases from V and 4 bases from J, with 6 bases in between. There are 12 residues in the CDR3. CDR3 in DNA: TGTGCCAGCAGTGAAACAGCTTACGAGCAGTACTTC. Protein sequence: CASSETAYEQYF.

V usage is TRBV19 and J usage is TRBJ2-1, with D unresolved. V was cut by 9 bases and J by 0 bases, with 9 bases left in between. Germline V CDR1 and CDR2: LNHDA, SQIVND (reference sequence). The CDR3 runs to 13 residues. For the CDR3, the DNA is TGTGCCAGCCAGGAGAGCTCCTACAATGAGCAGTTCTTC. It codes for CASQESSYNEQFF.

This clone occurred once. This sequence joins TRBV30 and TRBJ1-2, with D perhaps TRBD1 (6 bases). The CDR3 is 13 residues long. Germline CDR1 GTSNPN, CDR2 SVGIG (reference sequence). V was pared by 2 bases and J by 5 bases, with 12 bases between. The CDR3 region is CAWSRGREYGYTF. The CDR3, as DNA: TGTGCCTGGAGTCGGGGGCGCGAGTATGGCTACACCTTC.

This clone was seen a few times. The chain is built from TRBV29-1 and TRBJ2-3; no reliable D call. The CDR3 extends over 11 amino acids. Trimming stripped 6 bases from V and 4 bases from J, with 8 bases between. In germline, CDR1 is SQVTM, CDR2 ANQGSEA. This CDR3 reads CSVYGADTQYF. CDR3 nucleotide sequence: TGCAGCGTATATGGCGCAGATACGCAGTATTTT.

This clone was detected a few times. This chain links TRBV7-2 with TRBJ2-5, with TRBD2 as a possible D gene (5 bases). Germline V CDR1 and CDR2: SGHTA, FQGNSA. The germline V and J ends were trimmed by 0 bases and 5 bases, with 13 bases remaining between them. This CDR3 is built from 15 residues. The CDR3 nucleotides are TGTGCCAGCAGCTTAGCTGCCGGGAATTGGGAGACCCAGTACTTC. It yields the protein CASSLAAGNWETQYF.

This clone was counted a few times. The rearrangement uses TRBV28 and TRBJ2-5, with D possibly called TRBD1 or TRBD2 (5 bases each). V shed 6 bases and J shed 0 bases, with 14 bases lying between them. The CDR3 is 15 amino acids. CDR1 is MDHEN and CDR2 is SYDVKM in the germline V gene. CDR3 in DNA: TGTGCCAGCAGCCCAGGGAGTCCGTACCAAGAGACCCAGTACTTC. Its translation: CASSPGSPYQETQYF. Together with reference TRBV28 and TRBJ2-5, the CDR3 gives the full variable domain: DVKVTQSSRYLVKRTGEKVFLECVQDMDHENMFWYRQDPGLGLRLIYFSYDVKMKEKGDIPEGYSVSREKKERFSLILESASTNQTSMYLCASSPGSPYQETQYFGPGTRLLVL.

The rearrangement links TRBV6-1 to TRBJ2-5; 9 nucleotides agree with TRBD2. Trimming cost V 0 bases and J 4 bases; bases outside gene matches: 12. The CDR3 loop spans 18 amino acids. Germline CDR1 reads MNHNS; CDR2 reads SASEGT. CDR3 sequence: CASSEARVIVAGAETQYF. The CDR3 DNA reads as TGTGCCAGCAGTGAAGCGAGGGTTATCGTAGCGGGAGCAGAGACCCAGTACTTC.

The chain uses TRBV30 and TRBJ1-2; D call uncertain. CDR1 is GTSNPN, CDR2 SVGIG, per germline (reference sequence). The V end was cut by 3 bases, the J end by 0 bases, with 8 bases between. CDR3 length: 13 amino acids. The DNA of the CDR3 is TGTGCCTGGAGATCCGCAGCTAACTATGGCTACACCTTC. Residues: CAWRSAANYGYTF. Full variable domain (rest looked up from reference TRBV30 and TRBJ1-2): SQTIHQWPATLVQPVGSPLSLECTVEGTSNPNLYWYRQAAGRGLQLLFYSVGIGQISSEVPQNLSASRPQDRQFILSSKKLLLSDSGFYLCAWRSAANYGYTFGSGTRLTVV.

The CDR3 DNA reads TGTGCCAGCAGCTTACGGGACAGATCAGATACGCAGTATTTT. Residues: CASSLRDRSDTQYF. The chain links TRBV13 to TRBJ2-3; 7 nucleotides line up with TRBD1. After removal of 2 bases from V and 4 bases from J, the junction contained 3 bases not matched to a gene. This CDR3 contains 14 residues. Germline assignment: CDR1 PRHDT and CDR2 FYEKMQ (reference sequence).

The chain employs TRBV30 and TRBJ2-5; 7 bases agree with TRBD1. Germline V gene lookup returns CDR1 GTSNPN and CDR2 SVGIG (reference sequence). The V gene end was trimmed by 0 bases and the J gene end by 5 bases; junction bases not matched to a gene: 3. This CDR3 comprises 13 residues. The CDR3 sequence: CAWSVQGFETQYF. For the CDR3, the DNA is TGTGCCTGGAGTGTACAGGGGTTTGAGACCCAGTACTTC. The whole variable domain, remainder taken from reference TRBV30 and TRBJ2-5, is SQTIHQWPATLVQPVGSPLSLECTVEGTSNPNLYWYRQAAGRGLQLLFYSVGIGQISSEVPQNLSASRPQDRQFILSSKKLLLSDSGFYLCAWSVQGFETQYFGPGTRLLVL.

This clone has a handful of counts. This chain joins TRBV20-1 and TRBJ2-1, with D unresolved. V lost 2 bases, J lost 2 bases, and 1 base lay in between. The CDR3 extends over 11 amino acids. Germline values: CDR1 DFQATT, CDR2 SNEGSKA (reference sequence). The chain's CDR3 is CSARPYNEQFF. Here the CDR3 DNA reads TGCAGTGCTAGACCCTACAATGAGCAGTTCTTC.

This clone was counted a few times. Mismatch with germline at one junction end may stem from a read error. V usage is TRBV30 and J usage is TRBJ2-7; tentatively, D is TRBD2 (6 bases). CDR1 and CDR2 (germline): GTSNPN, SVGIG (reference sequence). The CDR3 totals 14 residues. The CDR3: CAWSVGSPSSEQYF. The CDR3 region has the DNA TGTGCCTGGAGTGTCGGGAGCCCGTCCTCCGAGCAGTACTTC.

The J gene is TRBJ1-6, the V gene TRBV6-4; D is possibly TRBD1 (5 bases). Germline-derived CDR1 and CDR2 are MRHNA and SNTAGT. Between the trimmed V and J ends, which lost 0 bases and 9 bases, there was a span of 12 bases. This CDR3 spans 15 amino acids. The CDR3 sequence is CASSDSRGWRSPLHF. The CDR3 DNA is TGTGCCAGCAGTGACTCGAGGGGATGGCGTTCACCCCTCCACTTT.

The V call is TRBV19, the J call TRBJ2-1; perhaps TRBD2 as D (5 bases). Trimming stripped 7 bases from V and 5 bases from J, with 18 bases between. Germline V gene lookup returns CDR1 LNHDA and CDR2 SQIVND (reference sequence). The CDR3 totals 15 residues. CDR3 nucleotide sequence: TGTGCCAGTACCTATAGCGTATATGGGGACAATGAGCAGTTCTTC. Translation: CASTYSVYGDNEQFF.

This clone was recorded once. The chain is built from TRBV30 and TRBJ1-6; perhaps TRBD1 as D (6 bases). CDR1 and CDR2 from the germline V gene are GTSNPN and SVGIG (reference sequence). The CDR3 sequence is 11 residues long. Trimming removed 0 bases from V and 15 bases from J, with 9 bases in between. CDR3 nucleotides: TGTGCCTGGAGTGTAGGGGGGAACCTCCACTTT. It is translated as CAWSVGGNLHF. The complete variable domain, with remaining parts taken from reference TRBV30 and TRBJ1-6, reads SQTIHQWPATLVQPVGSPLSLECTVEGTSNPNLYWYRQAAGRGLQLLFYSVGIGQISSEVPQNLSASRPQDRQFILSSKKLLLSDSGFYLCAWSVGGNLHFGNGTRLTVT.

The chain's CDR3 is CASSPGLRLKKAKNIQYF. The DNA of the CDR3 is TGTGCCAGCAGTCCGGGACTCCGACTCAAGAAGGCCAAAAACATTCAGTACTTC. The chain carries TRBV7-9 and TRBJ2-4, with D maybe TRBD2 (6 bases). The CDR3 sequence is 18 residues long. Germline V lookup: CDR1 SEHNR, CDR2 FQNEAQ (reference sequence). V was cut by 6 bases and J by 1 base, with 22 bases left in between.

This rearrangement joins TRBV7-2 to TRBJ2-7, with TRBD2 as a possible D gene (5 bases). Trimming took off 1 base at V and 2 bases at J, with 12 bases between the two ends. Germline CDR1 is SGHTA and CDR2 is FQGNSA. This CDR3 is built from 15 residues. The chain's CDR3 is CASSLVGSATYEQYF. The DNA for the CDR3 is TGTGCCAGCAGCTTAGTGGGTAGCGCAACCTACGAGCAGTACTTC. Based on the CDR3 plus reference TRBV7-2 and TRBJ2-7, the full variable domain is GAGVSQSPSNKVTEKGKDVELRCDPISGHTALYWYRQSLGQGLEFLIYFQGNSAPDKSGLPSDRFSAERTGGSVSTLTIQRTQQEDSAVYLCASSLVGSATYEQYFGPGTRLTVT.

The J gene is TRBJ1-1, the V gene TRBV29-1; D perhaps matches TRBD1 (6 bases). This CDR3 is built from 12 residues. Trimming took 7 bases from V and 7 from J, leaving 16 bases between them. The V gene's germline CDR1 is SQVTM and CDR2 ANQGSEA. The CDR3 sequence is CSGIEGQYEAFF. The CDR3 DNA follows: TGCAGCGGGATCGAAGGACAGTATGAAGCTTTCTTT.